This T cell receptor (beta chain) was captured by sequencing in a study of cytomegalovirus exposure and HLA in healthy donors. About the study: Sequencing of about 200 million T cells in an earlier analysis found more than 100 million unique TCR beta sequences.

Looked up from germline, CDR1 is SQVTM and CDR2 is ANQGSEA. Trimming at V came to 0 bases and at J to 0 bases, leaving 2 bases not matched to a gene. The CDR3 covers 14 residues. PCR used 60 Vbeta primers and 13 Jbeta primers. Authors' data handling: In a later analysis, the count reached some 75 million unique TCR beta chains, with about 11 million shared. Measured with immunoSEQ multiplex PCR; TCRdb has only the in-frame clones, and not every one. V, J and clone size derive from that table, while D and trimming were established from the DNA sequence. The table records about 170,000 clones, 70% to 90% of them present only once. This clone was seen a single time. As yet, its antigen is unknown. The study's findings and limits: With later analysis, a missense DCLRE1C variant became linked to TCR beta V- and J-gene trimming.

The chain links TRBV29-1 to TRBJ2-7, with 7 bases matching TRBD1. Source material: PBMCs. The origin of this receptor is a male donor in good health and CMV-seronegative. CDR3 sequence: CSVEEGDSSYEQYF. The CDR3 DNA reads as TGCAGCGTTGAAGAGGGGGACAGCTCCTACGAGCAGTACTTC.